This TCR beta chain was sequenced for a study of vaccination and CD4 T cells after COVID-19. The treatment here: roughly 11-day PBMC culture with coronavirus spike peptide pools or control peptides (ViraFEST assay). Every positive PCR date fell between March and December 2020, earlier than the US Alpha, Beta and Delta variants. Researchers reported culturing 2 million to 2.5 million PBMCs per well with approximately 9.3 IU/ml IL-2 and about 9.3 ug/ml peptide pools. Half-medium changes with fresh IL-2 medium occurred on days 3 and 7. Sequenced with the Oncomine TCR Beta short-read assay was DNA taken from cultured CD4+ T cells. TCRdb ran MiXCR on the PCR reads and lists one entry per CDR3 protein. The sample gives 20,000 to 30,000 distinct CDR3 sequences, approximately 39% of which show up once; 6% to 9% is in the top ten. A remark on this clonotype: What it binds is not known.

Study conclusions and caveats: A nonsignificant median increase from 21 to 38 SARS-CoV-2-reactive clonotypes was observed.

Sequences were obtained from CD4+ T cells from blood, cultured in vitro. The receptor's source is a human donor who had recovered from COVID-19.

CDR3 sequence: CASSDREPGRTDTQYF. The CDR3 coding sequence is TGTGCCAGCAGTGATCGGGAACCGGGCCGCACAGATACGCAGTATTTT. The rearrangement joins TRBV25-1 to TRBJ2-3; D may be TRBD2 (5 bases). Germline loops: CDR1 MGHDK, CDR2 SYGVNS. V lost 3 bases to trimming and J lost 1 base, with 14 bases between them. This CDR3 spans 16 amino acids.